The 15 T cell receptor beta chains below come from one sample, sequenced in a study of OX40 agonist ivuxolimab in advanced cancers. Measured with immunoSEQ multiplex PCR; TCRdb has only the in-frame clones, and not every one. The repertoire holds fewer than 85,000 clones, with approximately 86% as singletons. The specimen comprised CD4+ or CD8+ T cells sorted from blood, sampled in a trial of the OX40 agonist ivuxolimab. All receptors derive from an adult with an advanced solid tumor such as melanoma, head and neck, liver or kidney cancer.

The chain is built from TRBV29-1 and TRBJ1-2, with D perhaps matching TRBD1 (5 bases). Trimming removed 7 bases at V and 5 bases at J, with 17 bases between. The germline V gene encodes CDR1 SQVTM and CDR2 ANQGSEA. This CDR3 has 13 residues. The CDR3 sequence is CSAERAEGYGYTF. The DNA of the CDR3 is TGCAGCGCCGAACGGGCTGAGGGGTATGGCTACACCTTC.

This sequence joins TRBV19 and TRBJ2-2; 7 bases agree with TRBD2. Germline V lookup: CDR1 LNHDA, CDR2 SQIVND (reference sequence). J gave up 6 bases and V 3 bases, and 4 bases lay outside the gene matches. The CDR3 contains 14 residues. The CDR3 spells CASSIQSGAGELFF. For the CDR3, the DNA is TGTGCCAGTAGTATTCAAAGCGGGGCCGGGGAGCTGTTTTTT.

J is TRBJ2-1 and V is TRBV10-1; possible D gene TRBD2, 6 bases. The ends were cut back, 2 bases at V and 9 bases at J, with 11 bases in the middle. Germline-derived CDR1 and CDR2 are WNHNN and SYGVQD (reference sequence). The CDR3 has 13 residues. Here the CDR3 reads CASSEQLAREQFF. The DNA for the CDR3 is TGCGCCAGCAGTGAGCAACTAGCTCGTGAGCAGTTCTTC.

V usage is TRBV7-9 and J usage is TRBJ2-7, with 12 bases lining up with TRBD2. The J segment lost 5 bases and the V segment lost 3 bases, leaving 5 bases of the junction unmatched. Germline loops: CDR1 SEHNR, CDR2 FQNEAQ (reference sequence). The CDR3 is made up of 15 amino acids. As DNA, the CDR3 is TGTGCCAGCAGCTTGACTAGCGGGAGCTTCGACGAGCAGTACTTC. Protein product: CASSLTSGSFDEQYF.

In this sample, this clone turned up a few times. V gene TRBV2 combines with J gene TRBJ1-2; D gene unclear. Germline CDR1 SNHLY, CDR2 FYNNEI. The CDR3 runs to 16 residues. V shed 3 bases and J shed 3 bases, with 17 bases lying between them. CDR3 in DNA: TGTGCCAGCAGTGACCCGTCAAGGGCCGGACACTATGGCTACACCTTC. It encodes CASSDPSRAGHYGYTF.

This chain joins TRBV11-2 and TRBJ2-3; D is uncertain. CDR1 is SGHAT, CDR2 FQNNGV, per germline. CDR3 length: 12 residues. The V and J ends lost 1 base and 5 bases respectively, with 4 bases between them. The CDR3 sequence: CASSLAVDTQYF. In nucleotides, the CDR3 is TGTGCCAGCAGCTTAGCGGTAGATACGCAGTATTTT.

This clone has a single count. V is TRBV7-9 and J is TRBJ2-5; tentatively, D is TRBD2 (6 bases). The germline gives CDR1 SEHNR, CDR2 FQNEAQ (reference sequence). CDR3 length: 15 residues. Deletions cut 7 bases from V and 5 bases from J, with 20 bases between. The CDR3 region is CASTNLLGLGETQYF. CDR3 bases: TGTGCCAGCACTAACCTCTTGGGACTGGGGGAGACCCAGTACTTC.

The V call is TRBV9, the J call TRBJ1-2, with 10 bases fitting TRBD1. Germline loops: CDR1 SGDLS, CDR2 YYNGEE. Trimming at V came to 6 bases and at J to 3 bases, leaving 2 bases not matched to a gene. The CDR3 runs to 13 residues. The CDR3 DNA sequence: TGTGCCAGCAACGGACAGGGGGACTATGGCTACACCTTC. This sequence encodes CASNGQGDYGYTF.

The chain is built from TRBV9 and TRBJ2-2; 11 bases match TRBD2. Germline CDR1 and CDR2: SGDLS and YYNGEE. After removal of 3 bases from V and 5 bases from J, the junction contained 18 bases not matched to a gene. The length of the CDR3 is 20 residues. CDR3 protein: CASSALRTPSGLAVTGELFF. The DNA for the CDR3 is TGTGCCAGCAGCGCACTTAGGACCCCCTCGGGACTAGCGGTTACCGGGGAGCTGTTTTTT.

This clone came up a few times. The chain joins TRBV29-1 to TRBJ2-7; D remains unclear. Germline CDR1 is SQVTM and CDR2 is ANQGSEA. The V end was cut by 2 bases, the J end by 0 bases, with 8 bases between. CDR3 length: 13 residues. CDR3 nucleotides: TGCAGCGTTGAATCTTCGTTCTCCTACGAGCAGTACTTC. The encoded protein is CSVESSFSYEQYF.

This chain connects TRBV7-2 to TRBJ2-3; 14 bases are shared with TRBD2. The CDR3 is made up of 15 amino acids. V shed 6 bases, J shed 7 bases, and the junction held 6 bases outside the gene matches. CDR1 and CDR2 from the germline V gene are SGHTA and FQGNSA. This chain's CDR3 is CASRAGLAGEYTQYF. DNA for the CDR3: TGTGCCAGCAGGGCGGGACTAGCGGGAGAGTATACGCAGTATTTT.

The V call is TRBV19, the J call TRBJ2-7; D possibly corresponds to TRBD1 (5 bases). There are 13 residues in the CDR3. The germline V gene encodes CDR1 LNHDA and CDR2 SQIVND (reference sequence). V shed 3 bases and J shed 3 bases, with 9 bases lying between them. The CDR3 DNA is TGTGCCAGTAGTATTAGGGGTTTCTACGAGCAGTACTTC. The encoded protein is CASSIRGFYEQYF.

The chain carries TRBV5-1 and TRBJ2-1; 11 nucleotides match TRBD2. Germline assignment: CDR1 SGHRS and CDR2 YFSETQ. J was trimmed by 5 bases and V by 3 bases; bases with no gene match: 4. The CDR3 runs 15 residues. CDR3: CASSSGLADDNEQFF. Here the CDR3 DNA reads TGCGCCAGCAGCTCGGGACTAGCGGATGACAATGAGCAGTTCTTC.

This rearrangement joins TRBV19 to TRBJ1-3, with D perhaps TRBD1 (6 bases). V shed 4 bases and J shed 2 bases, with 6 bases lying between them. The CDR3 totals 13 residues. Germline CDR1 reads LNHDA; CDR2 reads SQIVND (reference sequence). CDR3 region: CASSRDTGNTIYF. In nucleotides, the CDR3 is TGTGCCAGTAGTAGGGACACTGGAAACACCATATATTTT.

This clone was observed a few times. This chain links TRBV7-9 with TRBJ2-1; TRBD2 aligns across 13 bases. The length of the CDR3 is 16 residues. Per germline, CDR1 SEHNR and CDR2 FQNEAQ (reference sequence). The V gene end was trimmed by 5 bases and the J gene end by 6 bases; junction bases not matched to a gene: 7. The CDR3 sequence is CASSQATSGGANEQFF. As DNA, the CDR3 is TGTGCCAGCAGCCAAGCCACTAGCGGGGGGGCCAATGAGCAGTTCTTC.